This TCR beta chain was retrieved from a study of a mutant IDH1 vaccine in newly diagnosed glioma. The wider study: Vaccines were first given 4-6 weeks after radiotherapy alone, or with temozolomide cycles. Treated patients showed a male proportion of around 62%, a female proportion of around 40%, and a mean age of approximately 40 years. It was radiotherapy, temozolomide, or both that patients received previously, with most receiving both.

Time point described: week 11, during vaccination. Each dose of the vaccine consisted of 300 ug of mutant IDH1 20-mer peptide, with topical imiquimod. The study's findings and limits: Pseudoprogression looked unconnected to shifts in top peripheral T cell clonotypes.

This clone was recorded a few times. The antigen is unknown. Clones were read by immunoSEQ multiplex PCR, and TCRdb kept only the in-frame ones, dropping some. This sample has about 60,000 clones; about 81% occur once, and the top ten carry about 9%. CDR1 and CDR2 from the germline V gene are MGHRA and YSYEKL. V was shortened by 4 bases and J by 3 bases, with 15 bases between the two germline ends. This CDR3 comprises 15 residues. Sample: PBMCs, taken from a glioma patient whose treatment included an IDH1 peptide vaccine. The sequence was obtained from a woman aged 45-59 years with glioma. The chain recombines TRBV4-1 with TRBJ1-1, with D possibly matching TRBD1 (6 bases). CDR3 DNA sequence: TGCGCCAGCAGCCTCCGGACAGCCGGAGACACTGAAGCTTTCTTT. This encodes CASSLRTAGDTEAFF.